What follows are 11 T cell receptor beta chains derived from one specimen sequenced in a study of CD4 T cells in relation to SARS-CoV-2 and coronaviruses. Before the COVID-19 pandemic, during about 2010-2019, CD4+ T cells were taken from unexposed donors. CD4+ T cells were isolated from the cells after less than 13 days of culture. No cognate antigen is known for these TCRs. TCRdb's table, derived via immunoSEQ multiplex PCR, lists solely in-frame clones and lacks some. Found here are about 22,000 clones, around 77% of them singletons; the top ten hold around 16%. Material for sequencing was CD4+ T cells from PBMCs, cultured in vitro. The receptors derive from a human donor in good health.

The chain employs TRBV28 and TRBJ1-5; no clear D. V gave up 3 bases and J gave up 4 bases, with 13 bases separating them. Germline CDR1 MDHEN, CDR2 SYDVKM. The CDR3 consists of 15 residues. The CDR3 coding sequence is TGTGCCAGCAGTTTTGGGCAGCGTCCAAATCAGCCCCAGCATTTT. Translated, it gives CASSFGQRPNQPQHF.

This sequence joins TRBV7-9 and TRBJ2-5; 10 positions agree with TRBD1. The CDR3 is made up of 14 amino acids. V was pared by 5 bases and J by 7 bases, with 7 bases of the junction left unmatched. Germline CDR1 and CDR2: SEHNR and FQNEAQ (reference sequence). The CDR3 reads CASSLGTGEGTQYF. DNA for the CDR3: TGTGCCAGCAGCCTCGGGACAGGGGAGGGGACCCAGTACTTC.

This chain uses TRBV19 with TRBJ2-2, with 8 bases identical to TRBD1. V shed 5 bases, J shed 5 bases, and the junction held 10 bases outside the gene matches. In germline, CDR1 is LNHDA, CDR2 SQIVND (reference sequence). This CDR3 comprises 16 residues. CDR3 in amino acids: CASSGTGGLRTGELFF. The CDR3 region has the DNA TGTGCCAGTAGTGGAACAGGGGGGTTACGTACCGGGGAGCTGTTTTTT.

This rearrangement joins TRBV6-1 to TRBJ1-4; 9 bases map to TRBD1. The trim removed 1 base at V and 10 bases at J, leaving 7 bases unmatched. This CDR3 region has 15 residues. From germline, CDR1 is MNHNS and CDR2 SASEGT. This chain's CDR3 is CASSEEGQGIRKLFF. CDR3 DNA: TGTGCCAGCAGTGAAGAAGGACAGGGGATACGAAAACTGTTTTTT.

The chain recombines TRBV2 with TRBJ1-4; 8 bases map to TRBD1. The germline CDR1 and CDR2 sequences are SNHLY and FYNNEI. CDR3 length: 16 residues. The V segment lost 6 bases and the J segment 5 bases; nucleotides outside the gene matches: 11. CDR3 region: CASRVGTGKRNEKLFF. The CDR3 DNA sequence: TGTGCCAGCAGGGTAGGGACAGGAAAAAGGAATGAAAAACTGTTTTTT.

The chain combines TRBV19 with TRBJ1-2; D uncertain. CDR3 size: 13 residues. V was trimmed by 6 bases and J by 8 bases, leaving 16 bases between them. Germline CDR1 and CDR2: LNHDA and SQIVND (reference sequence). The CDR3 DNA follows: TGTGCCAGTAGCCCGGACGGTTTGGGGGGCTACACCTTC. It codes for CASSPDGLGGYTF.

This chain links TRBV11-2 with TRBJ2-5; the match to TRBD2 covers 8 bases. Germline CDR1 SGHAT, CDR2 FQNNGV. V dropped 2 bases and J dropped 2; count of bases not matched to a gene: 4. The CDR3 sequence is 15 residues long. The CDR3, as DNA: TGTGCCAGCAGCTTATCTAGCGGGTCGCAAGAGACCCAGTACTTC. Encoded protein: CASSLSSGSQETQYF.

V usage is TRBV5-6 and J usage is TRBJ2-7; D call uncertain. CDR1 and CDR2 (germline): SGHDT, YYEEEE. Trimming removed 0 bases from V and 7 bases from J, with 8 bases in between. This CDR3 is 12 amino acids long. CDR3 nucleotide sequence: TGTGCCAGCAGCTTGGGGGTCTCAGAGCAGTACTTC. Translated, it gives CASSLGVSEQYF.

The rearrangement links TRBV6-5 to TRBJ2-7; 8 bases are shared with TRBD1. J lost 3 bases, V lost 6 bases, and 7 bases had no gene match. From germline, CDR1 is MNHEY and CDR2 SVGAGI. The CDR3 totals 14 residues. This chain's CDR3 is CASSRTGRLYEQYF. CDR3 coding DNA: TGTGCCAGCAGCCGGACAGGGAGGCTCTACGAGCAGTACTTC.

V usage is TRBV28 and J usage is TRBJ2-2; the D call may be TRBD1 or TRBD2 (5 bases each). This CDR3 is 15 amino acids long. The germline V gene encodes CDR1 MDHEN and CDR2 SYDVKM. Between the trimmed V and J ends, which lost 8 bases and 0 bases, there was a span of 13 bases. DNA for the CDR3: TGTGCCAGCGGTAGAGGGACCTCGAACACCGGGGAGCTGTTTTTT. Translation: CASGRGTSNTGELFF.

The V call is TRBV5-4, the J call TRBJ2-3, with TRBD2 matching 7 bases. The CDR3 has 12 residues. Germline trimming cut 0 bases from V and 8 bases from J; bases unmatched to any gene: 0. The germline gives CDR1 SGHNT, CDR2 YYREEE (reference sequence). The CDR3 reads CASSLGLATQYF. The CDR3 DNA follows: TGTGCCAGCAGCTTGGGACTAGCTACGCAGTATTTT.